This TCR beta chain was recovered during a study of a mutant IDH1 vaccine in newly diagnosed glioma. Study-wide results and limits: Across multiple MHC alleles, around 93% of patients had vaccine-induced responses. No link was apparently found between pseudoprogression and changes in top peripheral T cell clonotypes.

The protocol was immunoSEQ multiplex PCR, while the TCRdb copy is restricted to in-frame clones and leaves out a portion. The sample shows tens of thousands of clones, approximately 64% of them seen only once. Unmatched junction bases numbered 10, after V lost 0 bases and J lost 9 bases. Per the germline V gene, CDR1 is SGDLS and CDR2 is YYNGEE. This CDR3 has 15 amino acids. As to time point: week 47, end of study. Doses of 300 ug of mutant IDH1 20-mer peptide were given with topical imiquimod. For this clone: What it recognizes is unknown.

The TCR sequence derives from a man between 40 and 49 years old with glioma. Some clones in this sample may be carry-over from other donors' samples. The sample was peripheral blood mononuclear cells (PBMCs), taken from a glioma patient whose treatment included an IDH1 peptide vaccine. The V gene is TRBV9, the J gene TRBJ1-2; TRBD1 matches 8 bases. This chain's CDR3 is CASSVADPTGVRYTF. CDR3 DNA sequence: TGTGCCAGCAGCGTAGCCGACCCGACAGGGGTCCGCTACACCTTC.